These T cell receptor beta chains were read from a single sample in a study of breast tumors, draining lymph nodes, adjacent tissues. TCRdb re-derived calls from the multiplex PCR reads in MiXCR, one entry per CDR3 protein. The table lists roughly 100,000 distinct CDR3 sequences, 30% of them singletons. The sample comprised axillary lymph node tissue. The origin of the receptors is a female donor with breast cancer. Some clones in this sample may be carry-over from other donors' samples. The CDR3 runs from the conserved cysteine through the conserved F or W.

v_gene	j_gene	CDR3aa
TRBV27	TRBJ2-7	CASSSSGRVYEQYF
TRBV20-1	TRBJ2-3	CRESLQGARDTQYF
TRBV4-1	TRBJ1-2	CASSQTPDSTSRGYTF
TRBV5-8	TRBJ2-5	CASSFGTGVRQETQYF
TRBV7-6	TRBJ1-1	CASSLLVGEAFF
TRBV20-1	TRBJ2-2	CSARGRQGNTGELFF
TRBV6-5	TRBJ2-5	CASTPAGVLAGASQTQYF
TRBV24-1	TRBJ1-2	CATSADRGWRYGYTF
TRBV20-1	TRBJ1-2	CSASNERALGYTF
TRBV19	TRBJ1-1	CASTTRVPMNTEAFF
TRBV5-1	TRBJ2-7	CASSLAGGATYEQYF
TRBV7-8	TRBJ1-4	CASSLEGSNNEKLFF
TRBV18	TRBJ2-2	CASSPPSTGGNTGELFF
TRBV7-9	TRBJ2-5	CASSYGTGGVETQSF
TRBV20-1	TRBJ1-2	CSAGTGGNGYTF
TRBV28	TRBJ2-1	CASSFSLPRGEIYNEQFF
TRBV20-1	TRBJ2-3	CSARDIRVETDTQYF
TRBV11-3	TRBJ2-2	CASSLGTGGVFF
TRBV7-7	TRBJ2-5	CASSVRGSQETQYF
TRBV10-1	TRBJ2-2	CASSESMRVAGVTGELFF
TRBV20-1	TRBJ2-3	CSARAQVDTQYF
TRBV9	TRBJ1-4	CASSVEGPGVEKLFF
TRBV29-1	TRBJ1-2	CSVVTANYGYTF
TRBV20-1	TRBJ2-1	CSARGLAAHEQFF
TRBV9	TRBJ1-6	CASSVRQGNSPLHF
TRBV13	TRBJ2-7	CASSLRAGVGSYEQYF
TRBV28	TRBJ1-2	CASSYGGRGLSYGYTF
TRBV11-2	TRBJ2-2	CASTRHGGRPTGELFF
TRBV20-1	TRBJ1-5	CSARLQGNQPQHF
TRBV19	TRBJ2-1	CASSIITASYNEQFF
TRBV7-9	TRBJ1-2	CASSSDSGTRGYTF
TRBV10-3	TRBJ1-1	CATSVKGNTKAFF
TRBV7-8	TRBJ1-2	CASSLPRDSYTF
TRBV6-5	TRBJ1-5	CASSYTRGQPQHF
TRBV6-4	TRBJ2-1	CASSDGDRAYNEQFF